A single sample is the source of the 11 T cell receptor beta chains below, sequenced in a study of blood T cell repertoires in COVID-19. Clones were read by immunoSEQ multiplex PCR, and TCRdb kept only the in-frame ones, dropping some. Altogether 40,000 to 50,000 clones are present, under 85% being singletons, with the ten largest covering 14%. The sample comprised peripheral blood. The receptors originated from a human donor in a cohort sampled during active COVID-19.

This chain links TRBV19 with TRBJ2-2; 7 nucleotides match TRBD2. Trimming removed 3 bases from V and 1 base from J; junction bases left unmatched: 5. CDR1 is LNHDA, CDR2 SQIVND, per germline (reference sequence). The CDR3 runs 16 residues. CDR3 region: CASSIGSGGNTGELFF. CDR3 sequence (DNA): TGTGCCAGTAGTATTGGTTCGGGGGGGAACACCGGGGAGCTGTTTTTT.

Many counts were recorded for this clone. V usage is TRBV4-1 and J usage is TRBJ2-7; the match to TRBD1 covers 9 bases. The CDR3 totals 15 residues. Unmatched junction bases numbered 9, after V lost 3 bases and J lost 6 bases. Germline CDR1 is MGHRA and CDR2 is YSYEKL. The CDR3 DNA sequence: TGCGCCAGCAGCCAGCCCGGGACAGGGAGCTCCGAGCAGTACTTC. Translation: CASSQPGTGSSEQYF.

The chain couples TRBV7-2 to TRBJ2-7; 8 nucleotides line up with TRBD1. Germline CDR1 is SGHTA and CDR2 is FQGNSA. The length of the CDR3 is 16 residues. V gave up 5 bases and J gave up 7 bases; unmatched junction bases: 16. The CDR3 reads CASSPTRQGNRREQYF. In DNA, the CDR3 is TGTGCCAGCAGCCCAACCCGACAGGGGAATAGAAGAGAGCAGTACTTC.

This clone was seen more than once but under ten times. The rearrangement links TRBV6-5 to TRBJ1-6; D is unresolved. The CDR3 has 15 amino acids. The germline CDR1 and CDR2 sequences are MNHEY and SVGAGI. The V and J ends lost 7 bases and 7 bases respectively, with 17 bases between them. CDR3 DNA: TGTGCCAGCACTACCCACCGGGGTGGAAATTCACCCCTCCACTTT. This gives the protein CASTTHRGGNSPLHF.

The chain recombines TRBV12-5 with TRBJ1-5; the match to TRBD1 covers 7 bases. The CDR3 runs 19 residues. Germline V gives CDR1 LGHNT, CDR2 FRNRAP. With 1 base clipped from V and 0 bases from J, the junction kept 12 bases outside the gene matches. Here the CDR3 DNA reads TGTGCTAGTGGTTTGGGTACCTGGACAGGACCTTATAGCAATCAGCCCCAGCATTTT. It translates to CASGLGTWTGPYSNQPQHF.

V gene TRBV28 combines with J gene TRBJ2-7, with 9 positions matching TRBD1. V lost 5 bases and J lost 6; bases outside the gene matches: 8. Germline V gives CDR1 MDHEN, CDR2 SYDVKM. This CDR3 is 14 amino acids long. This CDR3 reads CASSTGTGRTEQYF. In DNA, the CDR3 is TGTGCCAGCAGTACCGGGACAGGGCGAACCGAGCAGTACTTC.

The V call is TRBV4-3, the J call TRBJ1-2; 7 bases align to TRBD1. This CDR3 is 19 amino acids long. Germline values: CDR1 LGHNA, CDR2 YSLEER. The V and J ends lost 0 bases and 1 base, in that order; junction bases with no gene match: 14. The CDR3 nucleotides read TGCGCCAGCAGCCAAGAACTTGGGACAGACTACAAATATAACTATGGCTACACCTTC. Amino acids: CASSQELGTDYKYNYGYTF.

V and J are TRBV7-9 and TRBJ1-2; TRBD1 matches at 7 bases. With V trimmed by 5 bases and J by 2 bases, 5 bases remained unmatched. The CDR3 covers 14 residues. Germline assignment: CDR1 SEHNR and CDR2 FQNEAQ (reference sequence). The CDR3 DNA reads TGTGCCAGCAGCCCCGGACAGGCGAACTATGGCTACACCTTC. Protein: CASSPGQANYGYTF.

The chain joins TRBV7-2 to TRBJ2-7, with 12 bases matching TRBD2. The V gene's germline CDR1 is SGHTA and CDR2 FQGNSA. CDR3 length: 15 amino acids. V trimming: 5 bases; J trimming: 2 bases; junction bases outside the gene matches: 4. The CDR3 loop reads CASSDGLAGPYEQYF. The CDR3 bases are TGTGCCAGCAGCGACGGACTAGCGGGACCCTACGAGCAGTACTTC.

This sequence joins TRBV18 and TRBJ1-2, with 8 bases matching TRBD1. Looked up from germline, CDR1 is KGHSH and CDR2 is LQKENI. CDR3 length: 17 amino acids. V lost 1 base, J lost 6 bases, and 13 bases stayed unmatched. The CDR3 region has the DNA TGTGCCAGCTCACCACTCCGTCTGGACCAGGGGGCGGATGGCTACACCTTC. Translating it yields CASSPLRLDQGADGYTF. Full variable domain (outside the CDR3, taken from reference TRBV18 and TRBJ1-2): NAGVMQNPRHLVRRRGQEARLRCSPMKGHSHVYWYRQLPEEGLKFMVYLQKENIIDESGMPKERFSAEFPKEGPSILRIQQVVRGDSAAYFCASSPLRLDQGADGYTFGSGTRLTVV.

J is TRBJ1-1 and V is TRBV11-2, with 8 bases lining up with TRBD1. Trimming at V came to 4 bases and at J to 6 bases, leaving 13 bases not matched to a gene. CDR3 size: 16 residues. Per the germline V gene, CDR1 is SGHAT and CDR2 is FQNNGV. The CDR3 DNA reads TGTGCCAGCAGCTACCGCAGGGACAGGTTGTTCCCTGAAGCTTTCTTT. This sequence encodes CASSYRRDRLFPEAFF.